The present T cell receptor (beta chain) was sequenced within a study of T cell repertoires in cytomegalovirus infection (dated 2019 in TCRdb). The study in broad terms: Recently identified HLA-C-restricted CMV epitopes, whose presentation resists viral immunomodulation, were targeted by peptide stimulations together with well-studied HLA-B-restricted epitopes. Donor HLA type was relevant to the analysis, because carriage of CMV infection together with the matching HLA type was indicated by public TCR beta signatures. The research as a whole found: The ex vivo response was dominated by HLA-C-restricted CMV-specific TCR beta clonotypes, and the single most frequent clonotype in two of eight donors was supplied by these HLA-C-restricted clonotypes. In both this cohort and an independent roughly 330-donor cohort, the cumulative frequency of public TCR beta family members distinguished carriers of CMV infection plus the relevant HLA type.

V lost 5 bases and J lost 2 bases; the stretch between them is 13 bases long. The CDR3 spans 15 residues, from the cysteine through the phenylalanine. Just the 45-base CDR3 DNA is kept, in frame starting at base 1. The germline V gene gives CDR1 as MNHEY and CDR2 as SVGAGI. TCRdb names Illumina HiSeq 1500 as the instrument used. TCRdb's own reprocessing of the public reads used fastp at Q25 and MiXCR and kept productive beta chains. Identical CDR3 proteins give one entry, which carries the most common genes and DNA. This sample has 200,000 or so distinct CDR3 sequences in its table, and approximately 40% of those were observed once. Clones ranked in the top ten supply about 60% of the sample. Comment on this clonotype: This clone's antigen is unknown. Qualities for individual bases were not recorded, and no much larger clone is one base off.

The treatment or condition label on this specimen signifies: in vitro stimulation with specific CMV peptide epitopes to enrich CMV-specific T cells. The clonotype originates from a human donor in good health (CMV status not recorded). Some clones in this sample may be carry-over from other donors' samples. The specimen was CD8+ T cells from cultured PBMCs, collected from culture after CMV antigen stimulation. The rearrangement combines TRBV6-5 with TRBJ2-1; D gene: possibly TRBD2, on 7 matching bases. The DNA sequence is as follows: TGTGCCAGCAGTCTCACAGGGAGGGCCTACAATGAGCAGTTCTTC. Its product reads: CASSLTGRAYNEQFF.